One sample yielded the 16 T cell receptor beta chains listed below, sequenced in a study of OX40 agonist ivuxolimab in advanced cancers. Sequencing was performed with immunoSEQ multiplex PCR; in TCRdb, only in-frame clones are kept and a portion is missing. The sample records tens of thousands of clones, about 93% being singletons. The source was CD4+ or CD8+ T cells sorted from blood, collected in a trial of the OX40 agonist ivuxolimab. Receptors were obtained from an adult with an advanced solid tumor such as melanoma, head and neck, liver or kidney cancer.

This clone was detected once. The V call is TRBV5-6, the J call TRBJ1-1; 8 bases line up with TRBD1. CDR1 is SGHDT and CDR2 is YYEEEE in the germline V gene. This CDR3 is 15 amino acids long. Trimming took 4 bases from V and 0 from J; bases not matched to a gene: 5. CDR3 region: CASSAGQAMNTEAFF. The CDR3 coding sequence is TGTGCCAGCAGCGCGGGACAGGCGATGAACACTGAAGCTTTCTTT.

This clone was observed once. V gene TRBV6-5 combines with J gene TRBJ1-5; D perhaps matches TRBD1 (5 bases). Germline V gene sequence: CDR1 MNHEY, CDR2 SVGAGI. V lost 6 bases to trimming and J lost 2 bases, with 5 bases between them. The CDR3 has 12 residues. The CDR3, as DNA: TGTGCCAGCAGGGGGGGCAATCAGCCCCAGCATTTT. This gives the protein CASRGGNQPQHF.

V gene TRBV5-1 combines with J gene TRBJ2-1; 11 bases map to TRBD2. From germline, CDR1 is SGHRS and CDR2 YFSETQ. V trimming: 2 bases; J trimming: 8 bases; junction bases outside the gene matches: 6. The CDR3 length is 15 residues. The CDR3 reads CASSLTSGSIHEQFF. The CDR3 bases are TGCGCCAGCAGCTTAACTAGCGGGAGTATTCATGAGCAGTTCTTC.

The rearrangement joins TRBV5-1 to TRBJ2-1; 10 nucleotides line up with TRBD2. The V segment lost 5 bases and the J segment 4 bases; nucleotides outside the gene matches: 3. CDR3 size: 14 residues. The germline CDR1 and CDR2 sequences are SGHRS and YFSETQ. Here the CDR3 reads CASRTSGFYNEQFF. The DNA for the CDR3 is TGCGCCAGCAGGACTAGCGGGTTTTACAATGAGCAGTTCTTC.

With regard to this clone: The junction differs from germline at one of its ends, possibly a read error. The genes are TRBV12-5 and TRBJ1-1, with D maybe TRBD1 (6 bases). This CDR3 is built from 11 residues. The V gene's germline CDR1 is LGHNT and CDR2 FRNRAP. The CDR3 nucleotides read TGTGCTAGTGGTTTACGGCAGGGGTGCCTCTTT. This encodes CASGLRQGCLF.

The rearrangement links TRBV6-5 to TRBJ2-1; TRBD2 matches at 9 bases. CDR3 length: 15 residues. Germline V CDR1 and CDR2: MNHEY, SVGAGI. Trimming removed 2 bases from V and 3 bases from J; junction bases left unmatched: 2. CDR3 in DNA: TGTGCCAGCAGTTACGAAGCGGGGGGCTACAATGAGCAGTTCTTC. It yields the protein CASSYEAGGYNEQFF.

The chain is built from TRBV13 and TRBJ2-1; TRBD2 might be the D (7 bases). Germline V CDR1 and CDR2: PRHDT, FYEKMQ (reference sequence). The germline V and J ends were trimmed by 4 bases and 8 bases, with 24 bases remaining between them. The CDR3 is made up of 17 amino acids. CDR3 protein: CASSSWGQAGTKDEQFF. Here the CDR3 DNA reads TGTGCCAGCAGCTCTTGGGGGCAAGCGGGAACTAAGGATGAGCAGTTCTTC.

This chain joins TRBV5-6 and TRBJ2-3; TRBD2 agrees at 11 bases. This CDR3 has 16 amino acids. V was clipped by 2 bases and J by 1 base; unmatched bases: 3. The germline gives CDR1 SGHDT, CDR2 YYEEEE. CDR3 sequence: CASSLLAGGGTDTQYF. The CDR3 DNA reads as TGTGCCAGCAGCTTATTAGCGGGAGGGGGCACAGATACGCAGTATTTT.

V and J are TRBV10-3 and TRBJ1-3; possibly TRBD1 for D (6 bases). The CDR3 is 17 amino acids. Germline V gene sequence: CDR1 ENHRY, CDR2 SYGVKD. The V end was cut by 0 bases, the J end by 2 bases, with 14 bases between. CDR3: CAISESRGVSAGNTIYF. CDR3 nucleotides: TGTGCCATCAGTGAGTCGAGGGGGGTTAGTGCTGGAAACACCATATATTTT.

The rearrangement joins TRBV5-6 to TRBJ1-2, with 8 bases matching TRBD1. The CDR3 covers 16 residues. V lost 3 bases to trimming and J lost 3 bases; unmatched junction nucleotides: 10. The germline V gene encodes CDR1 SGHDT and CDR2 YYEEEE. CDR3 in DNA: TGTGCCAGCAGCTCCGGACAGGGTGGAGTCTACTATGGCTACACCTTC. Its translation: CASSSGQGGVYYGYTF.

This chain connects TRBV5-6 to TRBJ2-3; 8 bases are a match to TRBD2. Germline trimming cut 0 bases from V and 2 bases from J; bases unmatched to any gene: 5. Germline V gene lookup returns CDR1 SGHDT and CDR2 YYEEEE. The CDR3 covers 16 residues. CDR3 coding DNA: TGTGCCAGCAGCTTGGCCCTAGCGGGTACCACAGATACGCAGTATTTT. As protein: CASSLALAGTTDTQYF.

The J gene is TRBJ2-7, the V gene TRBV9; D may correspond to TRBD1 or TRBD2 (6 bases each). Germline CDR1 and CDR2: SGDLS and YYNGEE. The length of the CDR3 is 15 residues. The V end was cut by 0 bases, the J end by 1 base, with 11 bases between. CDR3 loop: CASSVGGDKSYEQYF. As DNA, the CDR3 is TGTGCCAGCAGCGTAGGGGGGGACAAGTCCTACGAGCAGTACTTC.

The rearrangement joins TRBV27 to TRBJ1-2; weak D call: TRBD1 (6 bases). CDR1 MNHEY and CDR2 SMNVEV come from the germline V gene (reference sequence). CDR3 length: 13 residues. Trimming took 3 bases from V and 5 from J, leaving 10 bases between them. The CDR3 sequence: CASSFGRGYGYTF. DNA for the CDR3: TGTGCCAGCAGTTTCGGGAGGGGGTATGGCTACACCTTC.

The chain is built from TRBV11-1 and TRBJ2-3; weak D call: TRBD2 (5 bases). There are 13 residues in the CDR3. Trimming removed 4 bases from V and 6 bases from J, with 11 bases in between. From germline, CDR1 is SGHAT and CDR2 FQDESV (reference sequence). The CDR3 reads CASSSLGGDTQYF. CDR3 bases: TGTGCCAGCAGCTCTTTGGGCGGGGATACGCAGTATTTT. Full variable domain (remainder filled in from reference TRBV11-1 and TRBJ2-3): EAEVAQSPRYKITEKSQAVAFWCDPISGHATLYWYRQILGQGPELLVQFQDESVVDDSQLPKDRFSAERLKGVDSTLKIQPAELGDSAMYLCASSSLGGDTQYFGPGTRLTVL.

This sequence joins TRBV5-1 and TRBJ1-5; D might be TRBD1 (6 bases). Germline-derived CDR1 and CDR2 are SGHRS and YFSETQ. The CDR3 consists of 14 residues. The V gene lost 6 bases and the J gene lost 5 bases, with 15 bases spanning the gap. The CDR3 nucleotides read TGCGCCAGCATCCCGAGGGGGGGGGATCAGCCCCAGCATTTT. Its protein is CASIPRGGDQPQHF. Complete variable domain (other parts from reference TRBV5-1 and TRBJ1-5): KAGVTQTPRYLIKTRGQQVTLSCSPISGHRSVSWYQQTPGQGLQFLFEYFSETQRNKGNFPGRFSGRQFSNSRSEMNVSTLELGDSALYLCASIPRGGDQPQHFGDGTRLSIL.

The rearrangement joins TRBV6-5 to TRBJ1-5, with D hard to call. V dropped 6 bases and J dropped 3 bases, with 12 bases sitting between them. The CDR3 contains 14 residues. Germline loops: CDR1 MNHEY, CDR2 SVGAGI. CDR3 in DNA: TGTGCCAGCAGGCGTCCCGGGTACAATCAGCCCCAGCATTTT. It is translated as CASRRPGYNQPQHF.